This entry features one TCR beta chain sequence. No antigen is known for it. Profiled with immunoSEQ multiplex PCR; TCRdb holds only in-frame clones, not every one. The sample has roughly 13,000 clones, around 98% seen once; the top ten hold about 4.4%. The data belong to a study of T cell clonotyping in hematopoietic cell transplantation. Notes on the study in general: Pathologically expanded recipient clonotypes increased progressively from day 30 to day 180 as diversity fell.

The CDR3 covers 15 residues. Germline CDR1 MNHNY, CDR2 SVGAGI (reference sequence). V was pared by 2 bases and J by 1 base, with 6 bases between. This chain joins TRBV6-6 and TRBJ1-6; D is unresolved. The source is a female patient aged 50-59 years who had an allogeneic stem cell transplant from an unrelated donor, so T cells may come from the graft donor. Some clones in this sample may be carry-over from other donors' samples. Sequences were derived from peripheral blood mononuclear cells, sampled 30 days after allogeneic stem cell transplant. CDR3 sequence: CASSYRESYNSPLHF. CDR3 nucleotides: TGTGCCAGCAGTTACAGGGAGTCCTATAATTCACCCCTCCACTTT.